The source of this TCR beta chain is a study of cytomegalovirus exposure and HLA in healthy donors. Overall study findings and caveats: A few V segments could not be told apart, such as TRBV6-2 and TRBV6-3, and were left out. Compared with the roughly 670-donor mean, an Asian-associated ancestry cluster reportedly had fewer N-insertions, according to a later analysis.

Points on this clone: Its target is unknown.

The germline CDR1 and CDR2 sequences are SGHNT and YYREEE (reference sequence). The CDR3 covers 15 residues. The V gene lost 0 bases and the J gene lost 4 bases, with 11 bases spanning the gap. The PCR had 60 Vbeta and 13 Jbeta primers. Libraries were prepared by immunoSEQ multiplex PCR; TCRdb keeps only in-frame clonotypes and omits some of them. The data show around 110,000 clones, 70% to 80% seen once. This receptor was obtained from a man in his thirties or forties in good health and CMV-seropositive. This chain links TRBV5-4 with TRBJ2-1; D possibly corresponds to TRBD2 (5 bases). The sequenced sample was PBMCs. CDR3: CASSLAGGGYNEQFF. CDR3 coding DNA: TGTGCCAGCAGCTTGGCCGGTGGAGGATACAATGAGCAGTTCTTC.